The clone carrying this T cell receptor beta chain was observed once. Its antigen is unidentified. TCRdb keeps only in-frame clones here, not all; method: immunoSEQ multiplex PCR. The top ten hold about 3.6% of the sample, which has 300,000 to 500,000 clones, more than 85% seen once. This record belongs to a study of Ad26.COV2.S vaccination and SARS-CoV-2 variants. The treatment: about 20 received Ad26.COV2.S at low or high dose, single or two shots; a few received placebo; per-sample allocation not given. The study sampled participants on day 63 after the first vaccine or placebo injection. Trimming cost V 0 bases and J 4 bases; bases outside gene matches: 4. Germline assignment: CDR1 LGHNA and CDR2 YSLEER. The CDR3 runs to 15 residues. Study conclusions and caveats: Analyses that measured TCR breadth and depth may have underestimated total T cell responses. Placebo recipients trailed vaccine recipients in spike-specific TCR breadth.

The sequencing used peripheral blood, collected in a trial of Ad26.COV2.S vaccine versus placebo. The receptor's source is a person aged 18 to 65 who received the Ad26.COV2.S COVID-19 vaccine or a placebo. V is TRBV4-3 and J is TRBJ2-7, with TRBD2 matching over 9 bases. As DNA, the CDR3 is TGCGCCAGCAGCCAAGATCCTAGCGGGGCTTACGAGCAGTACTTC. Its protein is CASSQDPSGAYEQYF.